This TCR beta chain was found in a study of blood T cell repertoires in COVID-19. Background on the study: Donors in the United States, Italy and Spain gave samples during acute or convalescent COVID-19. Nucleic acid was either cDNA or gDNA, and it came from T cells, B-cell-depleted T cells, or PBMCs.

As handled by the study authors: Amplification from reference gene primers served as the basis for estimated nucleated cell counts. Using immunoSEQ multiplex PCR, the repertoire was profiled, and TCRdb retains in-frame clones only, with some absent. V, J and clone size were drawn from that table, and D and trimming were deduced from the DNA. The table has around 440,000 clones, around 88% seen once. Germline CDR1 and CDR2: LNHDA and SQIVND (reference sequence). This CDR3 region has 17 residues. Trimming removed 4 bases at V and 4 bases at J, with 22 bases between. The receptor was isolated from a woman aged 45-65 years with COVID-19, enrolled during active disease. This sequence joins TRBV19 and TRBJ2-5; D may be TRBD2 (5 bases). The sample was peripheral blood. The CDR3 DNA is TGTGCCAGTAGTAGATCGGTAGCGCCCTCAAATCTAGAGACCCAGTACTTC. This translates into CASSRSVAPSNLETQYF.